The clone carrying this T cell receptor beta chain occurred a few times. MiXCR, applied by TCRdb to the RT-PCR reads, yields one record per CDR3 protein. This table has roughly 760,000 distinct CDR3 sequences, 21% appearing once. V lost 4 bases and J lost 7, with 11 bases in between. This CDR3 comprises 14 residues. The data originate from a study of response to subunit inactivated influenza vaccine. The rearrangement joins TRBV12-3 or TRBV12-4 to TRBJ1-6; D unresolved. The source is a man aged 45-65 years who received an inactivated influenza vaccine. Specimen: PBMCs from blood, collected about 5 days after vaccination. This CDR3 reads CASSSHLGNSPLHF. The CDR3 nucleotides are TGTGCCAGCAGTTCCCATTTGGGGAATTCACCCCTCCACTTT.